This T cell receptor beta chain was retrieved from a study of CD8+ T cells in alopecia areata (dated by TCRdb to the late 2010s). With respect to the entire study: High-throughput TCRbeta sequencing was used to examine T cell clonal expansion in alopecia areata in both the C3H/HeJ mouse model and human patients. Scalp tissue and sorted CD4+ and CD8+ peripheral blood T cells from patchy and totalis/universalis alopecia areata patients and from healthy controls were covered by human TCRbeta sequencing. Clonality in the scalp was compared among normal scalp (n=4), patchy alopecia areata scalp (n=8), and alopecia totalis/universalis scalp (n=8). RNA was obtained with the PAXgene miRNA kit for fixed scalp, the miRNeasy kit for PBMCs, and the RNeasy kit for mouse skin. Amplification of TCRbeta CDR3 regions was done by immunoSEQ multiplex PCR using 35 Vbeta forward primers and 13 Jbeta reverse primers.

This clone was observed a few times. The specificity of this receptor is unknown. It has no much larger one-base neighbor in the sample; base qualities were not kept. The method was the immunoSEQ multiplex PCR assay. RNA was extracted from all samples and reverse transcribed into cDNA as template for TCR sequencing. First-strand cDNA was synthesized with SuperScript III using a 2:1 mix of oligo-dT and random hexamers. A synthetic immune receptor repertoire was used to gauge amplification bias, and whatever bias remained was removed computationally. In the paper's pipeline: After raw reads were preprocessed to remove errors, the CDR3 was defined following IMGT conventions as running from the conserved cysteine to phenylalanine. Clonality was calculated as 1 minus Shannon entropy normalized by log2 of the number of productive unique TCRs. Whether each scalp clone was CD4 or CD8 was inferred by checking scalp TCRbeta sequences against the CD4 and CD8 repertoires from sorted blood. As stored in TCRdb, this immuneACCESS dataset retains in-frame rearrangements with V and J assigned. A fraction of the clones does not appear; measured against another copy, unresolved V genes explain less than half of the discrepancy, and the remainder lacks a known reason. V, J and clone size derive from that table, while D and trimming were established from the DNA sequence. The sample table records 140,000 to 150,000 clones; about three fifths of these occur just once. The biggest ten clones account for less than 40% of the sample.

PBMCs were isolated by density centrifugation and stained for CD3, CD4 and CD8, after which CD4+ and CD8+ T cells were sorted on a FACSAria. Scalp biopsies and blood samples were obtained from unaffected controls. Broader findings and caveats from the paper: Lesional scalp, especially in alopecia totalis/universalis, showed higher clonality and more expanded CD8+ clones than normal scalp, suggesting antigenic drive. Compared with mice, TCR sequences shared between patients were less clear, possibly partly because of HLA diversity across the patient population. Resident alphabeta T cells in normal human skin are also sequenced, complicating scalp TCR repertoire analysis, unlike mouse skin dominated by gammadelta T cells.

The specimen sequenced was CD8+ T cells sorted from blood. The receptor was derived from a human donor in good health.

This receptor carries the CDR3 CASSYSGRGWQYF. The sequenced DNA: TGTGCCAGCAGCTATAGCGGGAGGGGATGGCAGTATTTT. The chain is assembled from TRBV11-2 and TRBJ2-3; 11 central bases correspond to TRBD2. From the cysteine through the phenylalanine, the CDR3 covers 13 amino acids. The retained sequence is limited to the CDR3, 39 bases, with the frame set at the first base. The germline V gene encodes CDR1 SGHAT and CDR2 FQNNGV. Trimming takes 4 bases off V and 11 bases off J; junction bases not matched to a gene: 5. Outside the CDR3, residues come from the reference TRBV11-2 and TRBJ2-3 proteins, so the full variable domain is: EAGVAQSPRYKIIEKRQSVAFWCNPISGHATLYWYQQILGQGPKLLIQFQNNGVVDDSQLPKDRFSAERLKGVDSTLKIQPAKLEDSAVYLCASSYSGRGWQYFGPGTRLTVL.